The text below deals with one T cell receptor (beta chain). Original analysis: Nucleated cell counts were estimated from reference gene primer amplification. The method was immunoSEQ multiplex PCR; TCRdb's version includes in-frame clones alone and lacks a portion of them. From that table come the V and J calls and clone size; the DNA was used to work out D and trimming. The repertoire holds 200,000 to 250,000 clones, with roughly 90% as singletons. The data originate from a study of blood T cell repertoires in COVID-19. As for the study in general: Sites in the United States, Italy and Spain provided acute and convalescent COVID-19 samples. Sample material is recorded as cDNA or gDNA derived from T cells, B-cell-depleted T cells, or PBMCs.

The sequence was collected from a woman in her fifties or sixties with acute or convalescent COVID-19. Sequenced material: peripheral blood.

The CDR3 sequence: CASSLEVGAEEQYF. CDR3 DNA: TGTGCCAGCAGTTTAGAGGTAGGGGCGGAAGAGCAGTACTTC. J is TRBJ2-7 and V is TRBV27; D perhaps matches TRBD1 (5 bases). The V end was cut by 2 bases, the J end by 7 bases, with 15 bases between. From germline, CDR1 is MNHEY and CDR2 SMNVEV (reference sequence). The CDR3 sequence is 14 residues long.